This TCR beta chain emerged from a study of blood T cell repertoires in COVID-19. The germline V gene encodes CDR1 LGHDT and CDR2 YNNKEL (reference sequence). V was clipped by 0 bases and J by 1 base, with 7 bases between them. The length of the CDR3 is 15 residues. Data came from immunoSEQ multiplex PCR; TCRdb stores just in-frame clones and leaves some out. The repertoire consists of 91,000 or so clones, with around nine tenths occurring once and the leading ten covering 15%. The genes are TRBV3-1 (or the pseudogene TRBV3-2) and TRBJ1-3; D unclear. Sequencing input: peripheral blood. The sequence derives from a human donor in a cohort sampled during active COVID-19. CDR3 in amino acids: CASSQDPLSGNTIYF. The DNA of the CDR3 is TGTGCCAGCAGCCAAGATCCTCTTTCTGGAAACACCATATATTTT.